The clone carrying this TCR beta chain has more than one count but fewer than ten. The antigen remains unidentified. This record comes from a study of identical twins. V was clipped by 5 bases and J by 5 bases, with 11 bases between them. This CDR3 is built from 13 residues. Germline values: CDR1 MDHEN, CDR2 SYDVKM. From the 5' RACE reads, TCRdb called clonotypes with MiXCR, one entry per CDR3 protein. There are about 530,000 distinct CDR3 sequences in the sample; 13% to 15% occur only once, and about 0.47% lies in the top ten. Study-wide results and limits: Diverse VJ usage suggested most zero-insertion clonotypes were not invariant T cells.

The same data also contributed to another study, on yellow fever vaccine responses in identical twins.

The TCR was taken from a woman aged 18-29 years in good health. The chain recombines TRBV28 with TRBJ2-3, with no clear D. Specimen: CD4+ T cells sorted from blood. DNA of the CDR3: TGTGCCAGCAGTGGATCAGTAGGAGATACGCAGTATTTT. Residues: CASSGSVGDTQYF. Full variable domain (outside the CDR3, taken from reference TRBV28 and TRBJ2-3): DVKVTQSSRYLVKRTGEKVFLECVQDMDHENMFWYRQDPGLGLRLIYFSYDVKMKEKGDIPEGYSVSREKKERFSLILESASTNQTSMYLCASSGSVGDTQYFGPGTRLTVL.